This TCR beta chain stems from a study of cytomegalovirus exposure and HLA in healthy donors listed by TCRdb under 2017. Background on the whole study: An earlier analysis of several hundred of the donors reported 250 to 350 Gb of sequence data and approximately 120 million unique TCR beta sequences obtained from about 200 million T cells. About 300 gigabases of sequencing data and approximately 85 million unique TCR sequences were included in an early release covering about 700 HLA-typed donors. Of the roughly 400 genotyped donors, roughly 80% fell in the genetic ancestry cluster associated with self-reported Caucasian donors. The study aimed to test whether cataloging public T cell receptors could reveal signatures of past pathogen exposure. The T cell repertoires of several hundred subjects were profiled by immunosequencing and related to cytomegalovirus serostatus. Besides the first cohort of 550 to 750 subjects, a separate validation cohort made up of over a hundred different subjects was used. To predict cytomegalovirus infection status, the study combined high-throughput TCR immunosequencing, statistical association of individual TCRs with disease status, and machine learning. In a later analysis, previously published TCR beta repertoires from hundreds of donors were re-analyzed and high-resolution HLA genotyping was added so that TCR occurrence patterns could be studied. The later analysis used no new phenotypic data to find candidate immune exposures, relying instead on TCR beta sequences and their occurrence across donors. To decide whether each TCR beta V gene segment behaved as functional or pseudogenic, an earlier analysis of 587 of the donors relied on high-throughput TCR beta sequencing. Alongside the repertoire data, information on donor age, sex, ethnicity and CMV serostatus was compiled. In a later genetic analysis, genome-wide SNP genotypes for about 55% of the 666 donors were used, and that subset was treated as a discovery cohort. Every discovery cohort repertoire had been produced on one sequencing platform. HLA typing covered class I and class II loci at four-digit resolution. The number of donors typed differed by locus, with about 620-630 for A, B, C, DRB1 and DQB1, around 500 for DQA1, 600 to 610 for DPA1, and some 450 for DPB1. Four to six DR-DQ haplotypes were handled as single units for association and clustering, since linkage in the cohort was strong. Among around 400 genotyped donors of the cohort, an average of around 220,000 unique TCR beta nucleotide sequences was sequenced per donor, of which about 20% were non-productive.

Germline trimming: 4 bases from V, 0 bases from J; junction bases outside gene matches: 4. CDR1 and CDR2, per the germline V gene, are SGHRS and YFSETQ. The CDR3 spans 16 residues, from the cysteine through the phenylalanine. The kept DNA is CDR3 alone, 48 bases in frame from the first base. The cohort was made up of approximately 670 healthy bone marrow donors. All cohort members were sampled while nominally healthy, although unrecorded immune exposures were likely present. The donor was CMV seronegative and belonged to the group of 380 or so seronegative cohort members. A peripheral blood sample was collected from each donor, and TCR beta sequencing was performed on peripheral blood mononuclear cells. The Qiagen DNeasy Blood Extraction Kit was used to extract genomic DNA from the blood cell samples. Here is what the overall study found, with its caveats: In a later analysis, HLA-associated TCR beta chains showed more clonal expansion and lower generation probabilities than non-associated chains that were equally common. When HLA alleles, especially DR and DQ, strongly co-occurred, TCR associations were difficult to assign to individual alleles. According to a later analysis, TCR association rates differed among HLA loci, with DRB1 alleles showing the most associated TCRs and HLA-C alleles showing the fewest. While some public TCRs were present in many individuals, most TCR sequences turned up only very rarely across donors. In vitro tests confirmed that three of the cytomegalovirus-associated TCR beta chains recognize cytomegalovirus antigens. Because HLA typing was missing for some donors at each locus, association tests included only the typed subset. In a later genetic analysis, fewer N-insertions in productive TCRs were reported among donors in an Asian-associated ancestry cluster than the roughly 710-donor mean. A later analysis associated 16,951 TCR beta sequences with specific HLA alleles at a false discovery rate of 0.05. Cytomegalovirus status was reported to be diagnosed by the classifier with high specificity and sensitivity in both the original and validation cohorts. According to a later analysis, most CMV-associated TCR beta chains appeared to be HLA-restricted, and the HLA associations seemed to be driven largely by CMV exposure. The authors suggested that the approach could potentially be extended to other disease states and immunological phenotypes. In a later genetic analysis, a missense DCLRE1C variant was associated with V-gene and J-gene trimming of TCR beta chains, and the association was replicated in an independent cohort. A total of fewer than 200 TCR beta chains were listed by the study as associated with cytomegalovirus. Several of the top co-occurrence clusters appeared to be linked to parvovirus B19, influenza, CMV and Epstein-Barr virus, according to a later analysis. An earlier analysis of approximately 530 of the donors showed that most TCR beta V segments appeared in productive rearrangements either about 87% or about 30% of the time, which broadly matched IMGT annotations. Correlated functional status among segregating V segments might reflect linkage disequilibrium, but an unknown experimental factor could not be ruled out. The earlier analysis of some 540 of the donors excluded 15 to 20 rarely observed V segments, including chromosome 9 orphons, because counts were too low. CMV serostatus was the only immune exposure information available for the cohort. A group of highly shared sequence variants was considered likely to be a technical artifact of the sequencing pipeline. Roughly uniform sequencing depth across donors was assumed in presence/absence analyses, although this assumption may not hold. This cohort had only TCR beta chains sequenced, and the lack of alpha or paired-chain data limited which features could be detected. A further reported finding was that TCR beta sequences accurately predicted the HLA-A and HLA-B alleles for most subjects in the first cohort. The 87-base-pair reads could not distinguish some IMGT-functional V segments, including TRBV6-2 and TRBV6-3, so those segments were excluded.

Libraries were prepared through the immunoSEQ multiplex PCR assay. A mixture of 60 forward primers for TCR Vbeta segments and 13 reverse primers for TCR Jbeta segments was used in the multiplex PCR. The CDR3 region of rearranged TCR beta genes was amplified from genomic DNA with a multiplex PCR assay. The amplified TCR beta libraries were sequenced on the Illumina HiSeq System as 87-base-pair reads. In the authors' own workflow: A later analysis counted tens of millions of unique TCR beta chains across the 550 to 700 repertoires, and roughly 10 million of these chains were shared by at least two donors. A nearest-neighbor algorithm error-corrected the raw reads and collapsed the reads into unique sequences, merging closely related sequences to remove PCR and sequencing errors. To assign V, D and J gene segments, CDR3 sequences were aligned to IMGT reference sequences. For a sequence to be retained, at least a six-nucleotide match to both a V gene segment and a J gene segment was required. A rearrangement was called productive if the CDR3 had no stop codons and remained in frame with V and J, and every other rearrangement was called non-productive. CDR3 was defined according to IMGT convention as the region running from the second conserved V-encoded cysteine to the conserved J-encoded phenylalanine. Sequences without an unambiguous match to a single V gene segment were excluded from the earlier analysis of almost 600 of the donors. An earlier analysis of under 750 of the donors called V segments functional above 56.7% productive rearrangements and segregating when the between-donor standard deviation exceeded 5%. A statistical classification framework was built for diagnosing cytomegalovirus status from the catalog of TCR beta chain sequences. V and J gene assignment, in a later analysis, came from comparing TCR nucleotide sequences with IMGT/GENE-DB human TR gene sequences. The TCRdist pipeline was used in a later analysis to assign CDR3 sequences and most-parsimonious VDJ recombination scenarios. In a later analysis, every TCR beta chain was defined by the combination of its CDR3 amino acid sequence and its V-gene family, and reads without a unique V-gene family were dropped. A later analysis removed 600 or so highly shared, low-generation-probability nucleotide sequences to deal with suspected cross-contamination and a sequencing artifact. For each public chain, a later analysis derived a clonal expansion index from normalized ranks of inferred template counts within each repertoire. Generation probabilities in a later analysis came from a VDJ recombination model fitted to out-of-frame rearrangements, and those results were checked against IGoR. Hypergeometric tests were used in a later analysis to score TCR-TCR, TCR-HLA and TCR-CMV co-occurrence, with a repertoire-size bias correction applied to the TCR pairs. In a later analysis, false discovery rates were estimated by permuting HLA or CMV assignments 20 times. In a later analysis, co-occurring TCRs were grouped using DBSCAN, with TCRdist sequence similarity added in when clustering inside HLA-allele-positive subsets. Repertoires with fewer than 30,000 or more than 120,000 public chains, plus five repertoires with anomalous nucleotide sharing, were excluded from co-occurrence clustering. The immuneACCESS repertoire file appears here via TCRdb, limited to in-frame rearrangements. These files lack a portion of the clones; in checked studies, under half of the deficit traces to unresolved V genes, and the cause of the others is not known. The D gene and trimming were derived from the DNA, and the V and J assignments and clone size from that table. The sample has 200,000 to 250,000 clones on record, around 89% of them singletons. Together, the top ten hold less than 1.2% of the sample.

Points on this clone: The target of this receptor is not known. No much larger clone is present one base from it, and per-base qualities are unavailable.

The source material was PBMCs. The receptor was derived from a woman under 30 in good health and CMV-seronegative. The chain couples TRBV5-1 to TRBJ1-5; TRBD1 lines up with 10 middle nucleotides. DNA sequence: TGCGCCAGCAGCAGGGGGGACAGGGGTAGCAATCAGCCCCAGCATTTT. It translates as CASSRGDRGSNQPQHF.